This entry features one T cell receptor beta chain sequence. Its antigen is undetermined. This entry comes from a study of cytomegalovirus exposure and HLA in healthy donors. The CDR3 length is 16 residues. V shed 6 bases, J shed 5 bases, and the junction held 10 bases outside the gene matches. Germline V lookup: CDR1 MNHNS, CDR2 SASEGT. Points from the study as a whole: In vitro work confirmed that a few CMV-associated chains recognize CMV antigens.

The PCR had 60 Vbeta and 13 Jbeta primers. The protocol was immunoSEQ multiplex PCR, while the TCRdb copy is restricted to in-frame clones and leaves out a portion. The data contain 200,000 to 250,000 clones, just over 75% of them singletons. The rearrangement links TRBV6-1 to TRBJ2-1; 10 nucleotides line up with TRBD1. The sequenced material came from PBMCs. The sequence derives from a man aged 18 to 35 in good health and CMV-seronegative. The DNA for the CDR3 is TGTGCCAGCAGCGAACGACAGGGGGCAGTTCACAATGAGCAGTTCTTC. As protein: CASSERQGAVHNEQFF.